These 20 T cell receptor beta chains were sequenced from one sample in a study of PD-1 blockade in mismatch repair-deficient tumors. Only in-frame clones appear in the TCRdb table, and some are missing; sequencing was by immunoSEQ multiplex PCR. The table has 100,000 to 150,000 clones, about 86% seen once. The sequencing used peripheral blood, collected 44 weeks after starting pembrolizumab. All receptors derive from an adult with mismatch repair-deficient cancer.

The V call is TRBV5-6, the J call TRBJ2-7; D is possibly TRBD1 (6 bases). The length of the CDR3 is 16 residues. The germline V gene has CDR1 SGHDT and CDR2 YYEEEE. V lost 4 bases, J lost 2 bases, and 19 bases lay in between. Here the CDR3 reads CASSGRAWGPTYEQYF. The CDR3 nucleotides are TGTGCCAGCAGCGGGCGAGCTTGGGGGCCGACCTACGAGCAGTACTTC.

The V and J genes are TRBV13 and TRBJ2-7; 11 bases align to TRBD2. Per germline, CDR1 PRHDT and CDR2 FYEKMQ (reference sequence). This CDR3 comprises 15 residues. V lost 5 bases to trimming and J lost 7 bases; unmatched junction nucleotides: 10. The CDR3 loop reads CASSVQLAGVREQYF. CDR3 nucleotide sequence: TGTGCCAGCAGCGTTCAACTAGCGGGAGTGAGAGAGCAGTACTTC.

This clone was seen a handful of times. The CDR3 region has the DNA TGCGCCAGCAGCTTATGGGGACAGGGCGACTACGAGCAGTACTTC. Protein: CASSLWGQGDYEQYF. This sequence joins TRBV5-1 and TRBJ2-7; TRBD1 aligns across 9 bases. Germline V CDR1 and CDR2: SGHRS, YFSETQ. The CDR3 is 15 amino acids. Trimming cost V 2 bases and J 3 bases; bases outside gene matches: 6. Complete variable domain (other parts from reference TRBV5-1 and TRBJ2-7): KAGVTQTPRYLIKTRGQQVTLSCSPISGHRSVSWYQQTPGQGLQFLFEYFSETQRNKGNFPGRFSGRQFSNSRSEMNVSTLELGDSALYLCASSLWGQGDYEQYFGPGTRLTVT.

The chain combines TRBV6-5 with TRBJ2-7; 8 bases agree with TRBD2. The CDR3 contains 14 residues. J lost 3 bases, V lost 2 bases, and 3 bases had no gene match. CDR1 and CDR2 (germline): MNHEY, SVGAGI. The CDR3 DNA follows: TGTGCCAGCAGTTACAGCGGGGGAAACTACGAGCAGTACTTC. It specifies CASSYSGGNYEQYF.

The rearrangement uses TRBV5-1 and TRBJ2-3; a weak D match, TRBD2 (5 bases). V was clipped by 4 bases and J by 2 bases, with 17 bases between them. The germline V gene encodes CDR1 SGHRS and CDR2 YFSETQ. There are 16 residues in the CDR3. This chain's CDR3 is CASSNDYLGVTDTQYF. DNA for the CDR3: TGCGCCAGCAGCAACGACTACCTCGGGGTCACAGATACGCAGTATTTT.

The chain employs TRBV2 and TRBJ2-7; 7 nucleotides match TRBD2. Trimming cost V 4 bases and J 6 bases; bases outside gene matches: 9. CDR3 length: 14 amino acids. Per the germline V gene, CDR1 is SNHLY and CDR2 is FYNNEI. The CDR3 DNA sequence: TGTGCCAGCAGTGTCTGGACTAGTAATCGCGAGCAGTACTTC. It encodes CASSVWTSNREQYF. Complete variable domain (other parts from reference TRBV2 and TRBJ2-7): EPEVTQTPSHQVTQMGQEVILRCVPISNHLYFYWYRQILGQKVEFLVSFYNNEISEKSEIFDDQFSVERPDGSNFTLKIRSTKLEDSAMYFCASSVWTSNREQYFGPGTRLTVT.

The chain joins TRBV5-6 to TRBJ2-5; D assignment may be TRBD1 or TRBD2 (5 bases each). CDR1 SGHDT and CDR2 YYEEEE come from the germline V gene. This CDR3 is built from 17 residues. V dropped 0 bases and J dropped 4 bases, with 19 bases sitting between them. The CDR3, as DNA: TGTGCCAGCAGCTTGGAGGGGTGGACGGGTGGAGGAGAGACCCAGTACTTC. This encodes CASSLEGWTGGGETQYF.

This rearrangement joins TRBV6-7 to TRBJ2-2; 12 bases match TRBD1. TRBV6-7 is flagged as an ORF with uncertain function. V lost 0 bases, J lost 6 bases, and 5 bases stayed unmatched. This CDR3 has 17 residues. CDR3 DNA sequence: TGTGCCAGCAGTTACTCGGCGGGACAGGGGGCCCCCGGGGAGCTGTTTTTT. Its translation is CASSYSAGQGAPGELFF.

The V and J genes are TRBV11-3 and TRBJ2-3, with 8 bases fitting TRBD1. In germline, CDR1 is SGHNT, CDR2 YENEEA. This CDR3 spans 15 amino acids. Trimming cost V 7 bases and J 4 bases; bases outside gene matches: 10. CDR3 in DNA: TGTGCCAGCACCCTTAGGGACAGGCAGTCAGATACGCAGTATTTT. Translating it yields CASTLRDRQSDTQYF. The variable domain in full, completed from reference TRBV11-3 and TRBJ2-3, reads EAGVVQSPRYKIIEKKQPVAFWCNPISGHNTLYWYLQNLGQGPELLIRYENEEAVDDSQLPKDRFSAERLKGVDSTLKIQPAELGDSAVYLCASTLRDRQSDTQYFGPGTRLTVL.

The rearrangement joins TRBV4-1 to TRBJ1-3; unclear D gene. Germline assignment: CDR1 MGHRA and CDR2 YSYEKL. Trimming shortened V by 1 base and J by 0 bases, and 7 bases separated the two germline ends. This CDR3 comprises 15 residues. The CDR3, as DNA: TGCGCCAGCAGCCAAGCATCCAGCTCTGGAAACACCATATATTTT. It translates to CASSQASSSGNTIYF.

A single count supports this clone. The rearrangement links TRBV29-1 to TRBJ2-5; 10 nucleotides line up with TRBD1. The germline V gene has CDR1 SQVTM and CDR2 ANQGSEA. CDR3 length: 14 residues. The V segment lost 7 bases and the J segment 7 bases; nucleotides outside the gene matches: 12. In DNA, the CDR3 is TGCAGCGCCGATTACCCCAGGACAGGGGGGACCCAGTACTTC. As protein: CSADYPRTGGTQYF.

V gene TRBV27 combines with J gene TRBJ2-4, with D possibly being TRBD1 (6 bases). Trimming took 3 bases from V and 8 from J, leaving 14 bases between them. The CDR3 runs 14 residues. Per germline, CDR1 MNHEY and CDR2 SMNVEV (reference sequence). The CDR3 DNA reads as TGTGCCAGCAGTTTGGGGGCGAAGGCAGACATTCAGTACTTC. The encoded protein is CASSLGAKADIQYF.

This clone appeared a few times. The chain employs TRBV5-6 and TRBJ1-2; 7 nucleotides agree with TRBD1. The CDR3 runs 13 residues. With 2 bases clipped from V and 8 bases from J, the junction kept 6 bases outside the gene matches. Germline V lookup: CDR1 SGHDT, CDR2 YYEEEE. The CDR3 DNA sequence: TGTGCCAGCAGCTTTGGGACAGCTGGCGGCTACACCTTC. Translated, it gives CASSFGTAGGYTF.

V and J are TRBV11-2 and TRBJ2-7; a weak D match, TRBD1 (6 bases). This CDR3 has 15 amino acids. The germline CDR1 and CDR2 sequences are SGHAT and FQNNGV. V lost 5 bases and J lost 0, with 14 bases in between. The CDR3 bases are TGTGCCAGCAGCGTATACCGGGACACCTCCTACGAGCAGTACTTC. It specifies CASSVYRDTSYEQYF.

The V gene is TRBV21-1, the J gene TRBJ2-1. TRBV21-1 is reported as a pseudogene. The CDR3 spans 12 residues. The CDR3 protein is CASSWGYNEQFF. The CDR3 DNA follows: TGTGCCAGCAGCTGGGGGTACAATGAGCAGTTCTTC.

The rearrangement uses TRBV27 and TRBJ2-7, with 8 positions matching TRBD1. This CDR3 comprises 14 residues. Germline loops: CDR1 MNHEY, CDR2 SMNVEV (reference sequence). The ends lost 4 bases at V and 1 base at J; junction bases unmatched: 3. The CDR3 reads CASSSYRGSYEQYF. CDR3 in DNA: TGTGCCAGCAGTTCATACAGGGGGTCCTACGAGCAGTACTTC.

The genes are TRBV4-2 and TRBJ2-7; TRBD2 agrees at 12 bases. This CDR3 comprises 18 residues. Germline assignment: CDR1 LGHNA and CDR2 YNFKEQ. J lost 5 bases, V lost 0 bases, and 11 bases had no gene match. CDR3 sequence reads: CASSQDSSTSGRRNEQYF. CDR3 DNA sequence: TGTGCCAGCAGCCAAGATTCGTCGACTAGCGGGAGAAGGAACGAGCAGTACTTC.

This chain joins TRBV18 and TRBJ1-1, with D unresolved. The ends were cut back, 3 bases at V and 3 bases at J, with 11 bases in the middle. Germline lookup yields CDR1 KGHSH and CDR2 LQKENI. CDR3 length equals 14 residues. In DNA, the CDR3 is TGTGCCAGCTCACCTAGCGCATGGGACACTGAAGCTTTCTTT. It is translated as CASSPSAWDTEAFF.

The V and J genes are TRBV4-3 and TRBJ2-1; D gene ambiguous. Germline CDR1 and CDR2: LGHNA and YSLEER. The V gene lost 1 base and the J gene lost 5 bases, with 6 bases spanning the gap. This CDR3 has 13 residues. CDR3 residues: CASSQGLDNEQFF. CDR3 bases: TGCGCCAGCAGCCAAGGACTGGACAATGAGCAGTTCTTC.

The V and J genes are TRBV7-8 and TRBJ2-3; no definite D call. V lost 1 base, J lost 6 bases, and 11 bases lay in between. CDR1 and CDR2 from the germline V gene are SGHVS and FQNEAQ. The CDR3 covers 14 residues. CDR3 sequence reads: CASSLVGPRDTQYF. DNA for the CDR3: TGTGCCAGCAGCTTAGTAGGACCACGGGATACGCAGTATTTT. Full variable domain (outside the CDR3, taken from reference TRBV7-8 and TRBJ2-3): GAGVSQSPRYKVAKRGQDVALRCDPISGHVSLFWYQQALGQGPEFLTYFQNEAQLDKSGLPSDRFFAERPEGSVSTLKIQRTQQEDSAVYLCASSLVGPRDTQYFGPGTRLTVL.